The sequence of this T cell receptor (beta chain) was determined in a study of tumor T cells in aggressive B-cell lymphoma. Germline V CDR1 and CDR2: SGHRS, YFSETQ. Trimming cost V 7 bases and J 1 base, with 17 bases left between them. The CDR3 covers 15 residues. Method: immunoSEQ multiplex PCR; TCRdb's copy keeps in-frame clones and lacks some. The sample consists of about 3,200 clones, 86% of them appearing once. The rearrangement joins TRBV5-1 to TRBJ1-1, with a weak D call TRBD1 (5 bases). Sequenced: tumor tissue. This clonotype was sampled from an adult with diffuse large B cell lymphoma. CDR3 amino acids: CASSREKDRNTEAFF. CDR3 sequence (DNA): TGCGCCAGCTCCCGCGAAAAAGACAGGAACACTGAAGCTTTCTTT.